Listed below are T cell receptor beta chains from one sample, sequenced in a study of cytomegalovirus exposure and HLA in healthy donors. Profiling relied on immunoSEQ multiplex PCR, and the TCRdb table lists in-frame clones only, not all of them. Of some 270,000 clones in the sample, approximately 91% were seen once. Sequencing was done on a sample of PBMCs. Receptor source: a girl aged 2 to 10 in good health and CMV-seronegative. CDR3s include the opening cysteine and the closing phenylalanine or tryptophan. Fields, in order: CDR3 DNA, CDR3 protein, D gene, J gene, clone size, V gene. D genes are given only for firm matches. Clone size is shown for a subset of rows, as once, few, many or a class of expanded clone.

DNA: TGCAGCGTACAGGGGGCGGGTGTTGAACTGTTTTTT; CDR3: CSVQGAGVELFF; D: TRBD1; J: TRBJ1-4; size: once; V: TRBV29-1
DNA: TGTGCCAGCAGGGTAGGGGCCAATAGCAATCAGCCCCAGCATTTT; CDR3: CASRVGANSNQPQHF; D: NA; J: TRBJ1-5; size: NA; V: TRBV27
DNA: TGTGCCAGCAGTTTCGAGCCGGGGTCCACAGATACGCAGTATTTT; CDR3: CASSFEPGSTDTQYF; D: NA; J: TRBJ2-3; size: NA; V: TRBV28
DNA: TGCGCCAGCAGCTTGGTTACGACAACTGAAGCTTTCTTT; CDR3: CASSLVTTTEAFF; D: NA; J: TRBJ1-1; size: NA; V: TRBV5-1
DNA: TGTGCCAGCACCTCATCAGGGGGACCGCCCCAGCATTTT; CDR3: CASTSSGGPPQHF; D: TRBD1; J: TRBJ1-5; size: NA; V: TRBV6-1
DNA: TGTGCCAGCAGCAAGCTTGAGACACAGGCACCTCCTTTCTTT; CDR3: CASSKLETQAPPFF; D: NA; J: TRBJ1-1; size: NA; V: TRBV7-7
DNA: TGTGCCACCTTGGACATTTACACTGAAGCTTTCTTT; CDR3: CATLDIYTEAFF; D: NA; J: TRBJ1-1; size: few; V: TRBV6-1
DNA: TGTGCCAGCAGCCCAGGGGACAGGCTACCCTACGAGCAGTACTTC; CDR3: CASSPGDRLPYEQYF; D: TRBD1; J: TRBJ2-7; size: NA; V: TRBV7-2
DNA: TGTGCCAGTAGCCCGACAGGGAACTATGGCTACACCTTC; CDR3: CASSPTGNYGYTF; D: TRBD1; J: TRBJ1-2; size: once; V: TRBV19
DNA: TGTGCCTGGAGGGGACAGGGCTACACTGAAGCTTTCTTT; CDR3: CAWRGQGYTEAFF; D: TRBD1; J: TRBJ1-1; size: NA; V: TRBV30
DNA: TGTGCCAGTAGTATAAGTCTCCTAGCGGGAGGCCATTACGAGCAGTACTTC; CDR3: CASSISLLAGGHYEQYF; D: TRBD2; J: TRBJ2-7; size: NA; V: TRBV19
DNA: TGTGCCAGTAGTATAGAAGGGACAGGTGATTCACCCCTCCACTTT; CDR3: CASSIEGTGDSPLHF; D: TRBD1; J: TRBJ1-6; size: NA; V: TRBV19
DNA: TGTGCCAGCAGTGTCTCCGGGCGGGGGGGATATTCATCCGAGCAGTTCTTC; CDR3: CASSVSGRGGYSSEQFF; D: TRBD2; J: TRBJ2-1; size: once; V: TRBV2
DNA: TGTGCCAGCAGCTTAAGAGGGTACAATGAGCAGTTCTTC; CDR3: CASSLRGYNEQFF; D: NA; J: TRBJ2-1; size: NA; V: TRBV7-2
DNA: TGTGCCAGTAACAGGGGGGATACTGAAGCTTTCTTT; CDR3: CASNRGDTEAFF; D: TRBD1; J: TRBJ1-1; size: NA; V: TRBV19
DNA: TGTGCCATCAGACCCGTGACAGGGGGCAAAGCTTTCTTT; CDR3: CAIRPVTGGKAFF; D: TRBD1; J: TRBJ1-1; size: NA; V: TRBV10-3
DNA: TGTGCCAGCAGCCTGAGCAGGGTAAACGAAAAACTGTTTTTT; CDR3: CASSLSRVNEKLFF; D: NA; J: TRBJ1-4; size: NA; V: TRBV27
DNA: TGTGCCAGCATTGGGCAGGTACCCCTCTACGAGCAGTACTTC; CDR3: CASIGQVPLYEQYF; D: NA; J: TRBJ2-7; size: NA; V: TRBV2
DNA: TGCGCCAGCAGCTCCGGGACTAGCGGGTTCCAAGAGACCCAGTACTTC; CDR3: CASSSGTSGFQETQYF; D: TRBD2; J: TRBJ2-5; size: NA; V: TRBV5-1
DNA: TGCAGCGTTGTATCCCAGGGCGGAACTGAAGCTTTCTTT; CDR3: CSVVSQGGTEAFF; D: NA; J: TRBJ1-1; size: NA; V: TRBV29-1
DNA: TGCGCCAGCAGCCACCCGGGACAGTCCGGAGAGACCCAGTACTTC; CDR3: CASSHPGQSGETQYF; D: TRBD1; J: TRBJ2-5; size: NA; V: TRBV4-1
DNA: TGCGCCAGCAGCTTGCGGACTTCGGCTTACGAGCAGTACTTC; CDR3: CASSLRTSAYEQYF; D: NA; J: TRBJ2-7; size: few; V: TRBV5-1
DNA: TGTGCCAGCAGTGAAGGGGGGGGACAGGGGCACGAGCAGTACTTC; CDR3: CASSEGGGQGHEQYF; D: TRBD1; J: TRBJ2-7; size: NA; V: TRBV6-1
DNA: TGTGCCTGGTCCGGCAGCTCCAGGGGCTACACCTTC; CDR3: CAWSGSSRGYTF; D: NA; J: TRBJ1-2; size: NA; V: TRBV30
DNA: TGTGCCAGCAGCTCCCGCTTGCGGGACGGGGGTTACAATGAGCAGTTCTTC; CDR3: CASSSRLRDGGYNEQFF; D: NA; J: TRBJ2-1; size: NA; V: TRBV7-6
DNA: TGTGCCAGCAGTGAAGCACCTCGGGGGTATAGCAATCAGCCCCAGCATTTT; CDR3: CASSEAPRGYSNQPQHF; D: NA; J: TRBJ1-5; size: NA; V: TRBV6-1
DNA: TGTGCCACCTTCGGGCTAGCGGGGGGTGGTGAGCAGTTCTTC; CDR3: CATFGLAGGGEQFF; D: TRBD2; J: TRBJ2-1; size: NA; V: TRBV27
DNA: TGTGCCAGCAGTTTAGTATGGACTAGCGGTAACCTAGATACGCAGTATTTT; CDR3: CASSLVWTSGNLDTQYF; D: TRBD2; J: TRBJ2-3; size: NA; V: TRBV27
DNA: TGTGCCAGCAGCCGGGACAAAGTCGAGACCCAGTACTTC; CDR3: CASSRDKVETQYF; D: NA; J: TRBJ2-5; size: NA; V: TRBV7-6
DNA: TGCGCCAGCGGTCCCGGGACAGGGCTCGAGACCCAGTACTTC; CDR3: CASGPGTGLETQYF; D: TRBD1; J: TRBJ2-5; size: NA; V: TRBV5-1
DNA: TGTGCCAGCAGCGCAAACCTAAACGAACCTGGACAGGGGAAAGGCTACACCTTC; CDR3: CASSANLNEPGQGKGYTF; D: TRBD1; J: TRBJ1-2; size: NA; V: TRBV9
DNA: TGTGCCAGCAGCGCTGCGACAGATACGCAGTATTTT; CDR3: CASSAATDTQYF; D: NA; J: TRBJ2-3; size: NA; V: TRBV7-9
DNA: TGTGCCAGCAGCCCGGACTATCCCGGGGAGCTGTTTTTT; CDR3: CASSPDYPGELFF; D: NA; J: TRBJ2-2; size: NA; V: TRBV11-2
DNA: TGTGCCAGCTCACCACCGGGACTTAACACCGGGGAGCTGTTTTTT; CDR3: CASSPPGLNTGELFF; D: NA; J: TRBJ2-2; size: NA; V: TRBV18
DNA: TGTGCCAGCAGCTTTTCAACAGCTACGAGCGGGAGTGGCGAGCAGTACTTC; CDR3: CASSFSTATSGSGEQYF; D: TRBD2; J: TRBJ2-7; size: NA; V: TRBV7-2
DNA: TGTGCCAGCAGCGTCCGGGACAGAGACACAGATACGCAGTATTTT; CDR3: CASSVRDRDTDTQYF; D: TRBD1; J: TRBJ2-3; size: NA; V: TRBV9
DNA: TGTGCCTGGATGACGGGGGAAGGGGATGGCTACACCTTC; CDR3: CAWMTGEGDGYTF; D: NA; J: TRBJ1-2; size: NA; V: TRBV30
DNA: TGTGCCAGCAGAGCCGGGATGGAGCAGTTCTTC; CDR3: CASRAGMEQFF; D: NA; J: TRBJ2-1; size: NA; V: TRBV6-1
DNA: TGTGCCAGCTCACCACGGGAGGGAGAGATGAACACTGAAGCTTTCTTT; CDR3: CASSPREGEMNTEAFF; D: NA; J: TRBJ1-1; size: NA; V: TRBV18
DNA: TGTGCCAGCAGCCGCCGGGGGTTCAATGGCTACACCTTC; CDR3: CASSRRGFNGYTF; D: NA; J: TRBJ1-2; size: once; V: TRBV5-8
DNA: TGCGCCAGCAGTCAATCCCTTCTAAGACAGGGCGGGCCTGAAGCTTTCTTT; CDR3: CASSQSLLRQGGPEAFF; D: TRBD1; J: TRBJ1-1; size: NA; V: TRBV23-1
DNA: TGTGCCAGCAGCGCGGGACTAGCGGTCTACAATGAGCAGTTCTTC; CDR3: CASSAGLAVYNEQFF; D: TRBD2; J: TRBJ2-1; size: NA; V: TRBV11-2
DNA: TGTGCTAGTGGTTCCCAGGGAACGGATGAGCAGTTCTTC; CDR3: CASGSQGTDEQFF; D: NA; J: TRBJ2-1; size: NA; V: TRBV12-5
DNA: TGTGCCTGGAGTGTACTCAACACCGGGGAGCTGTTTTTT; CDR3: CAWSVLNTGELFF; D: NA; J: TRBJ2-2; size: NA; V: TRBV30
DNA: TGCGCCAGCAGTCTGGACAGGAGCTCCTATAATTCACCCCTCCACTTT; CDR3: CASSLDRSSYNSPLHF; D: TRBD1; J: TRBJ1-6; size: NA; V: TRBV5-1
DNA: TGTGCCAGCAGCTTTGACCGGACGGGAACGGATGAGCAGTTCTTC; CDR3: CASSFDRTGTDEQFF; D: NA; J: TRBJ2-1; size: NA; V: TRBV7-3
DNA: TGTGCCAGCAGTCCTAGGACGGGGGCCTACGAGCAGTACTTC; CDR3: CASSPRTGAYEQYF; D: NA; J: TRBJ2-7; size: NA; V: TRBV2
DNA: TGTGCCAGTAGTTGGAGTTGGCTAGCGCGGGTTTCCGGGGAGCTGTTTTTT; CDR3: CASSWSWLARVSGELFF; D: NA; J: TRBJ2-2; size: NA; V: TRBV19
DNA: TGTGCCATCAGCCCACTAGACTACGAGCAGTACTTC; CDR3: CAISPLDYEQYF; D: NA; J: TRBJ2-7; size: NA; V: TRBV10-3
DNA: TGTGCCATCACGGCCCTCAGTTCTAGGGAGCAGTTCTTC; CDR3: CAITALSSREQFF; D: NA; J: TRBJ2-1; size: once; V: TRBV10-3